This T cell receptor (beta chain) is from a study of blood T cell repertoires in COVID-19. On the study more broadly: Italy, Spain and the United States were the sources of the convalescent and acute COVID-19 samples. T cells, B-cell-depleted T cells, or PBMCs provided the cDNA or gDNA that served as material.

V was pared by 4 bases and J by 7 bases, with 18 bases between. The CDR3 consists of 14 residues. Per the germline V gene, CDR1 is SGHNT and CDR2 is YYREEE (reference sequence). In the original processing: Estimation of nucleated cell counts relied on the amplification of reference gene primers. Sequencing used immunoSEQ multiplex PCR; TCRdb keeps in-frame clones, though not all of them. V and J calls and clone size come straight from that table; D and trimming were deduced from the DNA. The sample carries about 160,000 clones, roughly 91% recorded once. This clone appeared a single time. The chain couples TRBV5-4 to TRBJ2-7; D remains ambiguous. Sample: peripheral blood. The TCR originated in a man aged 18 to 29 with acute or convalescent COVID-19. CDR3 bases: TGTGCCAGCAGCGCCGGAGAGCACGCGTTTGAGCAGTACTTC. Encoded protein: CASSAGEHAFEQYF.